This TCR beta chain was identified during a study of memory CD4+ T cells and cytomegalovirus serostatus. This clone appeared a few times. The sort gate was single viable CD3+CD4+CD8-CD45RO+ cells for memory CD4+ T cells. In the study's own analysis: Out-of-frame sequences were removed, leaving 2 million or so distinct TCRbeta sequences. Measured with immunoSEQ multiplex PCR; TCRdb has only the in-frame clones, and not every one. The V and J calls and clone size come from that table; D and trimming were worked out from the DNA. The profile shows 40,000 to 45,000 clones, 76% of them singletons. Germline V gene lookup returns CDR1 SQVTM and CDR2 ANQGSEA. This CDR3 is 15 amino acids long. J lost 0 bases, V lost 5 bases, and 5 bases had no gene match.

This receptor was identified in an adult in good health and CMV-seronegative. The chain recombines TRBV29-1 with TRBJ2-2; TRBD1 matches 8 bases. Sequences were obtained from memory CD4+ T cells from blood. CDR3 DNA: TGCAGCGTTAAAACAGGGGGAGCGAACACCGGGGAGCTGTTTTTT. Its protein product is CSVKTGGANTGELFF.